This T cell receptor (beta chain) was found in a study of T cell repertoires in cytomegalovirus infection. Study details: The study used recently identified HLA-C-restricted and well-studied HLA-B-restricted CMV epitopes.

V was cut by 2 bases and J by 6 bases, with 14 bases left in between. There are 15 residues in the CDR3. Germline V gene lookup returns CDR1 MNHNS and CDR2 SASEGT. For this clonotype: The antigen is undetermined.

Findings and limits, study-wide: The ex vivo response was dominated by HLA-C-restricted CMV-specific TCR beta clonotypes.

MiXCR, applied by TCRdb to the reads, yields one record per CDR3 protein. This table has some 940,000 distinct CDR3 sequences, less than 40% appearing once. The sequence was obtained from a human donor in good health (CMV status not recorded). Some clones in this sample may be carry-over from other donors' samples. The sample consisted of cultured CD8+ T cells from PBMCs, taken from culture after CMV antigen stimulation. The V gene is TRBV6-1, the J gene TRBJ2-1; TRBD2 might be the D (5 bases). In DNA, the CDR3 is TGTGCCAGCAGTGAATGGTGGGGTGCGGGCAATGAGCAGTTCTTC. Translated: CASSEWWGAGNEQFF.